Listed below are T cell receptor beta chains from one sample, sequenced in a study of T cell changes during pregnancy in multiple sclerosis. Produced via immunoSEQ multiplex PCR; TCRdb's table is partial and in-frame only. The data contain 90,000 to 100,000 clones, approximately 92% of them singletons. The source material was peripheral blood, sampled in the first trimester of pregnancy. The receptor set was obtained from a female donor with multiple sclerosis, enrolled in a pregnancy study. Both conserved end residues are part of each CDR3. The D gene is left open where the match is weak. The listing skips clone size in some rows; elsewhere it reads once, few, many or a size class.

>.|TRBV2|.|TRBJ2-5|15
CASRIGTGRKETQYF
TGTGCCAGCAGAATAGGGACTGGCAGGAAAGAGACCCAGTACTTC
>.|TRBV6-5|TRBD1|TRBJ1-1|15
CASSYGTGAGTEAFF
TGTGCCAGCAGTTACGGGACAGGGGCTGGCACTGAAGCTTTCTTT
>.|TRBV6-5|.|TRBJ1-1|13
CASTNGGGGEAFF
TGTGCCAGCACCAACGGGGGGGGAGGTGAAGCTTTCTTT
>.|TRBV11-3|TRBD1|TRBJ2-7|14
CASSLGPGGYEQYF
TGTGCCAGCAGCTTAGGTCCAGGGGGCTACGAGCAGTACTTC
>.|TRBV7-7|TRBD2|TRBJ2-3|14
CASSSGLASDTQYF
TGTGCTAGCAGCTCCGGACTAGCCTCAGATACGCAGTATTTT
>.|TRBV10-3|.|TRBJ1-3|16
CAISESGGISGNTIYF
TGTGCCATCAGTGAGTCGGGGGGGATCTCTGGAAACACCATATATTTT
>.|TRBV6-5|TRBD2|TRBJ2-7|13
CASSTDGGDEQYF
TGTGCCAGCAGTACGGACGGGGGGGACGAGCAGTACTTC
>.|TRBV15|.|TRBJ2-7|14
CATSGGTAVYEQYF
TGTGCCACCAGCGGCGGGACGGCAGTCTACGAGCAGTACTTC
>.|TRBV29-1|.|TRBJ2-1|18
CSGAGVGGGMSSYNEQFF
TGCAGCGGTGCAGGGGTTGGAGGCGGCATGTCATCCTACAATGAGCAGTTCTTC
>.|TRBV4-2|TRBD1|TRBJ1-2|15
CASSQGQGLNYGYTF
TGTGCCAGCAGCCAAGGACAGGGCTTAAACTATGGCTACACCTTC
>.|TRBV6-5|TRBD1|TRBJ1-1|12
CASSYSTGEAFF
TGTGCCAGCAGTTACTCGACAGGGGAAGCTTTCTTT
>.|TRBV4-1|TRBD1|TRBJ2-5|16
CASSQGTGGEQETQYF
TGCGCCAGCAGCCAGGGGACAGGGGGCGAACAAGAGACCCAGTACTTC
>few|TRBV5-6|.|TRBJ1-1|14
CASSVPGTSTEAFF
TGTGCCAGCAGCGTCCCCGGGACATCAACTGAAGCTTTCTTT
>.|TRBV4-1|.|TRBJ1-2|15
CASSQELSGKNGYTF
TGCGCCAGCAGCCAAGAACTCTCAGGGAAGAATGGCTACACCTTC
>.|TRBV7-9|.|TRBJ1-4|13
CASSRGQSEKLFF
TGTGCCAGCAGCCGAGGGCAGTCCGAAAAACTGTTTTTT
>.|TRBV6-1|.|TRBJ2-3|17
CASSEARRTILTDTQYF
TGTGCCAGCAGTGAAGCGCGCCGGACTATTCTCACAGATACGCAGTATTTT
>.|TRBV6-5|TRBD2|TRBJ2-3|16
CASSFIRLAGEDTQYF
TGTGCCAGCAGTTTCATCAGACTAGCGGGGGAAGATACGCAGTATTTT
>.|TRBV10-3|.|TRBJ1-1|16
CAISDPQGGMNTEAFF
TGTGCCATCAGTGACCCTCAGGGCGGAATGAACACTGAAGCTTTCTTT
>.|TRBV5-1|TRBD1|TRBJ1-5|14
CASSLSGGNQPQHF
TGCGCCAGCAGCTTGTCAGGGGGTAATCAGCCCCAGCATTTT
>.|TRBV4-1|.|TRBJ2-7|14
CASSQTGSGYEQYF
TGCGCCAGCAGCCAAACCGGGAGTGGCTACGAGCAGTACTTC
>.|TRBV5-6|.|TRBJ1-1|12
CASSLGSTEAFF
TGTGCCAGCAGCCTCGGTTCTACTGAAGCTTTCTTT
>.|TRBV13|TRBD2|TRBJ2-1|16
CASSLNFQRGYNEQFF
TGTGCCAGCAGCTTAAATTTTCAGCGGGGATACAATGAGCAGTTCTTC
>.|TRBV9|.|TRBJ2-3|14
CASAPGGSTDTQYF
TGTGCCAGCGCTCCTGGCGGGAGCACAGATACGCAGTATTTT
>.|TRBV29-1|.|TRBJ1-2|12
CSVLGAGYGYTF
TGCAGCGTTCTGGGAGCTGGATATGGCTACACCTTC
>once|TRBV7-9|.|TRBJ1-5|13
CASSFGGNQPQHF
TGTGCCAGCAGCTTTGGGGGGAATCAGCCCCAGCATTTT
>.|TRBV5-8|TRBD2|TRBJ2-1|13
CASSFGLAYEQFF
TGTGCCAGCAGCTTCGGACTAGCGTATGAGCAGTTCTTC
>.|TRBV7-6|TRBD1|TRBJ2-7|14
CASSLAGQGFEQYF
TGTGCCAGCAGCTTAGCGGGACAGGGGTTCGAGCAGTACTTC
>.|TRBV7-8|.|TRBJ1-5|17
CASSLDRNPISNQPQHF
TGTGCCAGCAGCCTTGACAGGAATCCTATAAGCAATCAGCCCCAGCATTTT
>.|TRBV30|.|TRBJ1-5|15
CAWSVGDYSNQPQHF
TGTGCCTGGAGTGTCGGAGATTATAGCAATCAGCCCCAGCATTTT
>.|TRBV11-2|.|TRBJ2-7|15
CASSLVGGKSYEQYF
TGTGCCAGCAGCTTAGTCGGGGGAAAAAGCTACGAGCAGTACTTC
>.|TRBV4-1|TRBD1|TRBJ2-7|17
CASSQDPGQVSSYEQYF
TGCGCCAGCAGCCAAGATCCCGGACAGGTTTCTTCCTACGAGCAGTACTTC
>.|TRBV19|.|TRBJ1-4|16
CASSIWQGGTNEKLFF
TGTGCCAGTAGTATATGGCAGGGCGGCACTAATGAAAAACTGTTTTTT
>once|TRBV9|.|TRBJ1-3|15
CASSSDGHSGNTIYF
TGTGCCAGCAGCTCGGACGGACACTCTGGAAACACCATATATTTT
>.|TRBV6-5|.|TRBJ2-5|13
CASTLQGGETQYF
TGTGCCAGCACCCTACAGGGAGGGGAGACCCAGTACTTC
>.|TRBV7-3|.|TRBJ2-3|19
CASSLNAPWTEDSTDTQYF
TGTGCCAGCAGCTTAAACGCCCCATGGACAGAAGACAGCACAGATACGCAGTATTTT
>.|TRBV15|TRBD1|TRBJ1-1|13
CATSRTRDREAFF
TGTGCCACCAGCAGAACCCGGGACAGAGAAGCTTTCTTT
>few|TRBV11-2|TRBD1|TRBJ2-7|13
CASSQGQAYEQYF
TGTGCCAGCAGCCAGGGACAGGCCTACGAGCAGTACTTC
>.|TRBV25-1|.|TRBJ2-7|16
CASSEYGRDIFDEQYF
TGTGCCAGCAGTGAATATGGCAGGGACATTTTCGACGAGCAGTACTTC